These 30 T cell receptor beta chains were all obtained from the same sample, sequenced in a study of siplizumab effects on memory and regulatory T cells (dated 2019 in TCRdb). Library preparation was by the immunoSEQ multiplex PCR assay. TCRdb carries this immuneACCESS record with in-frame sequences only. Its versions omit some clonotypes, under half of them owing to an unresolved V gene in the studies checked, with the rest unexplained. The sample table records around 110,000 clones; approximately 94% of these occur just once. About 1.8% of the sample is taken by the ten largest. Sequenced: non-Treg CD4+ T cells sorted from blood. The meaning of the sample's cell subset or site label: FACS-sorted unstimulated CD4+ non-regulatory T cells. The receptors here all came from a human donor in good health.

In its sample, this clone was seen once. This chain uses TRBV29-1 with TRBJ2-7, with 13 bases that match TRBD2. There are 14 residues in the CDR3. With 4 bases clipped from V and 1 base from J, the junction kept 1 base outside the gene matches. Looked up from germline, CDR1 is SQVTM and CDR2 is ANQGSEA. DNA for the CDR3: TGCAGCGTTGGGACTAGCGGGAGATCCTACGAGCAGTACTTC. Protein: CSVGTSGRSYEQYF.

This sequence joins TRBV2 and TRBJ2-6, with D tentatively TRBD1 (5 bases). CDR1 is SNHLY and CDR2 is FYNNEI in the germline V gene. The germline V and J ends were trimmed by 9 bases and 4 bases, with 16 bases remaining between them. The CDR3 runs 15 residues. CDR3 sequence (DNA): TGTGCCAGTTACTCTGGGGCCGGCGGGGCCAACGTCCTGACTTTC. The encoded protein is CASYSGAGGANVLTF.

V gene TRBV18 combines with J gene TRBJ1-2; 7 nucleotides match TRBD1. The length of the CDR3 is 13 residues. Germline CDR1 KGHSH, CDR2 LQKENI. The J segment lost 7 bases and the V segment lost 6 bases, leaving 8 bases of the junction unmatched. The CDR3 DNA reads TGTGCCAGCTCGACAGGGAGTTTGGGTGGCTACACCTTC. It yields the protein CASSTGSLGGYTF.

This CDR3 reads CASSRRSGTGTNQPQHF. The CDR3 DNA sequence: TGTGCCAGCAGCCGACGTTCCGGGACAGGGACGAATCAGCCCCAGCATTTT. The J gene is TRBJ1-5, the V gene TRBV27; TRBD1 aligns across 9 bases. The germline gives CDR1 MNHEY, CDR2 SMNVEV (reference sequence). V dropped 6 bases and J dropped 4; count of bases not matched to a gene: 13. This CDR3 has 17 residues.

Only one count was recorded for this clone. The chain combines TRBV27 with TRBJ2-7; 11 bases align to TRBD2. This CDR3 region has 15 residues. CDR1 is MNHEY, CDR2 SMNVEV, per germline (reference sequence). V lost 3 bases and J lost 4; bases outside the gene matches: 5. The CDR3 nucleotides read TGTGCCAGCAGTTTTCTTAGCGGGAGGGAATACGAGCAGTACTTC. It yields the protein CASSFLSGREYEQYF.

The J gene is TRBJ1-3, the V gene TRBV9, with D possibly matching TRBD1 (5 bases). The CDR3 is made up of 13 amino acids. Germline assignment: CDR1 SGDLS and CDR2 YYNGEE. Deletions cut 8 bases from V and 1 base from J, with 10 bases between. The CDR3 protein is CARFRVSGNTIYF. The CDR3 coding sequence is TGTGCCAGATTCAGGGTATCTGGAAACACCATATATTTT.

This chain links TRBV4-1 with TRBJ1-1, with no clear D. Germline assignment: CDR1 MGHRA and CDR2 YSYEKL. There are 13 residues in the CDR3. V lost 3 bases, J lost 5 bases, and 10 bases lay in between. CDR3 bases: TGCGCCAGCAGCCAGGTTGGGATTACTGAAGCTTTCTTT. Translated: CASSQVGITEAFF.

V usage is TRBV15 and J usage is TRBJ2-5; perhaps TRBD2 as D (5 bases). This CDR3 region has 12 residues. The V gene lost 1 base and the J gene lost 5 bases, with 5 bases spanning the gap. CDR1 LNHNV and CDR2 YYDKDF come from the germline V gene (reference sequence). DNA of the CDR3: TGTGCCACCAGCAGAGGAGGGGAGACCCAGTACTTC. Translation gives CATSRGGETQYF.

The DNA for the CDR3 is TGTGCCAGCTCAATCGGACCGGGCCTGGAGGAGCAGTACTTC. Its protein is CASSIGPGLEEQYF. The chain uses TRBV18 and TRBJ2-7; D unresolved. Germline V CDR1 and CDR2: KGHSH, LQKENI. This CDR3 has 14 residues. V was shortened by 5 bases and J by 7 bases, with 18 bases between the two germline ends. Full variable domain (missing parts from reference TRBV18 and TRBJ2-7): NAGVMQNPRHLVRRRGQEARLRCSPMKGHSHVYWYRQLPEEGLKFMVYLQKENIIDESGMPKERFSAEFPKEGPSILRIQQVVRGDSAAYFCASSIGPGLEEQYFGPGTRLTVT.

The V call is TRBV29-1, the J call TRBJ1-2; D call uncertain. This CDR3 has 14 amino acids. V lost 7 bases, J lost 8 bases, and 23 bases lay in between. Germline V gene data show CDR1 as SQVTM and CDR2 as ANQGSEA. This CDR3 is CSAGRFEDLGGYTF. The CDR3 nucleotides read TGCAGCGCGGGTAGGTTTGAGGATCTGGGCGGCTACACCTTC.

The J gene is TRBJ2-2, the V gene TRBV5-5, with 9 bases that match TRBD1. In germline, CDR1 is SGHKS, CDR2 YYEKEE (reference sequence). J gave up 4 bases and V 4 bases, and 14 bases lay outside the gene matches. The CDR3 is 18 residues long. CDR3 bases: TGTGCCAGCAGCCCAAGGGGCCCCGGGACAGGGTCCACCGGGGAGCTGTTTTTT. Amino acid sequence: CASSPRGPGTGSTGELFF. Based on the CDR3 plus reference TRBV5-5 and TRBJ2-2, the full variable domain is DAGVTQSPTHLIKTRGQQVTLRCSPISGHKSVSWYQQVLGQGPQFIFQYYEKEERGRGNFPDRFSARQFPNYSSELNVNALLLGDSALYLCASSPRGPGTGSTGELFFGEGSRLTVL.

The chain has TRBV7-9 and TRBJ1-5; D is undetermined. The germline V gene has CDR1 SEHNR and CDR2 FQNEAQ (reference sequence). This CDR3 has 13 amino acids. Trimming pared 1 base from V and 7 bases from J, leaving 8 bases between. The CDR3 DNA reads as TGTGCCAGCAGCTTAGAGGCCAGACAGCCCCAGCATTTT. Translation: CASSLEARQPQHF.

V gene TRBV30 combines with J gene TRBJ2-3, with D uncertain. Germline assignment: CDR1 GTSNPN and CDR2 SVGIG (reference sequence). The CDR3 runs 13 residues. V gave up 2 bases and J gave up 3 bases, with 9 bases separating them. The CDR3 here is CAWSSLGTDTQYF. The CDR3 DNA sequence: TGTGCCTGGAGTAGTTTGGGTACAGATACGCAGTATTTT.

The chain has TRBV7-9 and TRBJ1-1; TRBD1 is a possible D gene (5 bases). CDR1 and CDR2 (germline): SEHNR, FQNEAQ (reference sequence). Trimming left V 2 bases short and J 5 bases short, with 9 bases between. This CDR3 comprises 13 residues. The CDR3 protein is CASSLTGGTEAFF. The CDR3 DNA reads TGTGCCAGCAGCTTAACGGGGGGAACTGAAGCTTTCTTT.

The chain recombines TRBV19 with TRBJ2-5, with unresolved D. There are 13 residues in the CDR3. Looked up from germline, CDR1 is LNHDA and CDR2 is SQIVND (reference sequence). V lost 0 bases to trimming and J lost 7 bases, with 9 bases between them. The CDR3 spells CASSIEGLGTQYF. CDR3 nucleotide sequence: TGTGCCAGTAGTATAGAAGGTCTGGGGACCCAGTACTTC.

This clone was detected only a few times. The chain is built from TRBV5-1 and TRBJ1-3, with D unclear. Deletions cut 4 bases from V and 1 base from J, with 9 bases between. This CDR3 spans 14 amino acids. Germline V CDR1 and CDR2: SGHRS, YFSETQ. The CDR3 nucleotides are TGCGCCAGCAGCCCCGGAGAGTCTGGAAACACCATATATTTT. It codes for CASSPGESGNTIYF.

CDR3 in DNA: TGCGCCAGCAGCTTGGACGTACAGGGGGAGAACAGAGAAGCTTTCTTT. It is translated as CASSLDVQGENREAFF. The genes are TRBV5-1 and TRBJ1-1, with TRBD1 matching 8 bases. Germline V gene sequence: CDR1 SGHRS, CDR2 YFSETQ. The trim removed 0 bases at V and 8 bases at J, leaving 12 bases unmatched. The CDR3 sequence is 16 residues long.

Points on this clone: Different DNA sequences within this sample yield the same CDR3. The chain couples TRBV19 to TRBJ2-7; D unclear. The V gene lost 1 base and the J gene lost 6 bases, with 4 bases spanning the gap. The CDR3 consists of 11 residues. CDR1 and CDR2 from the germline V gene are LNHDA and SQIVND (reference sequence). DNA of the CDR3: TGTGCCAGTAGTATAGGGGGCGAGCAGTACTTC. Its translation: CASSIGGEQYF.

This clone was picked up one time. The V and J genes are TRBV7-7 and TRBJ2-5; 7 nucleotides match TRBD2. The junction had 3 bases not matched to a gene; V was cut back by 2 bases and J by 3 bases. CDR3 length equals 14 residues. CDR1 and CDR2 from the germline V gene are SSHAT and FNYEAQ (reference sequence). The CDR3 loop is CASSLRRGKETQYF. CDR3 bases: TGTGCCAGCAGCTTAAGGCGGGGGAAAGAGACCCAGTACTTC. Complete variable domain (other parts from reference TRBV7-7 and TRBJ2-5): GAGVSQSPRYKVTKRGQDVTLRCDPISSHATLYWYQQALGQGPEFLTYFNYEAQPDKSGLPSDRFSAERPEGSISTLTIQRTEQRDSAMYRCASSLRRGKETQYFGPGTRLLVL.

This chain's CDR3 is CASSYSVAESYGYTF. Written as DNA, the CDR3 is TGTGCCAGCAGTTACTCGGTCGCGGAAAGCTATGGCTACACCTTC. This sequence joins TRBV6-6 and TRBJ1-2; D ambiguous. This CDR3 comprises 15 residues. V dropped 0 bases and J dropped 4 bases, with 12 bases sitting between them. Germline CDR1 and CDR2: MNHNY and SVGAGI (reference sequence).

The chain joins TRBV19 to TRBJ2-1; D call uncertain. CDR1 and CDR2 (germline): LNHDA, SQIVND (reference sequence). This CDR3 comprises 15 residues. V lost 7 bases and J lost 5, with 18 bases in between. In DNA, the CDR3 is TGTGCCAGTAACTACCTCTGGGGATCGAACAATGAGCAGTTCTTC. It is translated as CASNYLWGSNNEQFF.

V usage is TRBV6-5 and J usage is TRBJ2-7; 9 nucleotides align to TRBD1. Per the germline V gene, CDR1 is MNHEY and CDR2 is SVGAGI. CDR3 length equals 14 residues. Germline trimming cut 5 bases from V and 4 bases from J; bases unmatched to any gene: 6. CDR3 bases: TGTGCCAGCAGTCGGGACAGGGAATTTTACGAGCAGTACTTC. It yields the protein CASSRDREFYEQYF.

The chain links TRBV5-6 to TRBJ2-1; TRBD2 matches 11 bases. V lost 3 bases, J lost 5 bases, and 10 bases stayed unmatched. This CDR3 comprises 17 residues. Looked up from germline, CDR1 is SGHDT and CDR2 is YYEEEE. The CDR3 DNA reads as TGTGCCAGCAGCTCGCTATATAGCGGGAGGGCCGACAATGAGCAGTTCTTC. Protein sequence: CASSSLYSGRADNEQFF.

The chain has TRBV7-2 and TRBJ1-5; 11 bases align to TRBD1. CDR1 and CDR2 (germline): SGHTA, FQGNSA. The CDR3 extends over 14 amino acids. V gave up 5 bases and J gave up 7 bases; unmatched junction bases: 4. The chain's CDR3 is CASSRTGGGQPQHF. CDR3 DNA sequence: TGTGCCAGCAGCAGGACAGGGGGCGGCCAGCCCCAGCATTTT.

This chain links TRBV4-1 with TRBJ1-4; D is unclear. There are 13 residues in the CDR3. Germline loops: CDR1 MGHRA, CDR2 YSYEKL. Trimming took 6 bases from V and 6 from J, leaving 11 bases between them. In DNA, the CDR3 is TGCGCCAGCAGTCCCGGCCCTTATGAAAAACTGTTTTTT. Translating gives CASSPGPYEKLFF.

The V call is TRBV25-1, the J call TRBJ2-7; 8 nucleotides align to TRBD1. CDR1 is MGHDK, CDR2 SYGVNS, per germline. V trimming: 5 bases; J trimming: 5 bases; junction bases outside the gene matches: 11. There are 15 residues in the CDR3. The CDR3 coding sequence is TGTGCCAGCAGTCACCCCGGACAGGGCTCTGACGAGCAGTACTTC. Translated, it gives CASSHPGQGSDEQYF.

This sequence joins TRBV7-9 and TRBJ1-1; TRBD1 aligns across 9 bases. V was pared by 5 bases and J by 9 bases, with 10 bases of the junction left unmatched. In germline, CDR1 is SEHNR, CDR2 FQNEAQ (reference sequence). The CDR3 spans 14 residues. CDR3 sequence (DNA): TGTGCCAGCAGCCAAAATCTGGGACAGGGTAAAGCTTTCTTT. Translating gives CASSQNLGQGKAFF.

V gene TRBV13 combines with J gene TRBJ2-1; the D gene is possibly TRBD2 (5 bases). The V gene's germline CDR1 is PRHDT and CDR2 FYEKMQ (reference sequence). CDR3 length: 12 amino acids. V lost 1 base and J 14 bases, leaving 12 bases between the germline ends. CDR3 in amino acids: CASSLARKEEFF. The CDR3 DNA reads TGTGCCAGCAGCTTAGCTAGAAAGGAGGAGTTCTTC. Full variable domain (rest looked up from reference TRBV13 and TRBJ2-1): AAGVIQSPRHLIKEKRETATLKCYPIPRHDTVYWYQQGPGQDPQFLISFYEKMQSDKGSIPDRFSAQQFSDYHSELNMSSLELGDSALYFCASSLARKEEFFGPGTRLTVL.

The chain carries TRBV5-1 and TRBJ2-7; possibly TRBD2 for D (6 bases). Trimming cost V 5 bases and J 7 bases, with 19 bases left between them. The CDR3 is 14 residues long. Looked up from germline, CDR1 is SGHRS and CDR2 is YFSETQ. As DNA, the CDR3 is TGCGCCAGCAGACTAGGACTGGGACTGGGTGAGCAGTACTTC. Protein product: CASRLGLGLGEQYF.

The genes are TRBV9 and TRBJ2-7; perhaps TRBD2 as D (6 bases). V lost 7 bases to trimming and J lost 6 bases, with 17 bases between them. CDR1 and CDR2 from the germline V gene are SGDLS and YYNGEE. CDR3 length: 13 residues. The DNA for the CDR3 is TGTGCCAGCGGAACGGGAGCACCTTTCGAGCAGTACTTC. It encodes CASGTGAPFEQYF.